One and the same sample provided the 12 T cell receptor beta chains below, sequenced in a study of molecular identifiers for immune sequencing clone quantification. One entry per CDR3 protein results from TCRdb running MiXCR on the PCR reads. The sample yields 490,000 or so distinct CDR3 sequences, about a fifth seen once. The sequenced sample consisted of naive CD8+ T cells from blood, with Jurkat cell RNA spiked in. Documented subset: FACS-sorted CD8+CD4-CCR7+CD45RA+ naive T cells. The source of these receptors is a human donor in good health. Some libraries in this study had Jurkat cell RNA spiked in.

On this clonotype itself: One base away lies a much larger clone, so this may be a sequencing read error. This rearrangement joins TRBV9 to TRBJ2-5; D unclear. Germline V gene data show CDR1 as SGDLS and CDR2 as YYNGEE. This CDR3 is 13 amino acids long. This CDR3 is CASSVNYGETQCF. DNA for the CDR3: TGTGCCAGCAGCGTCAACTACGGAGAGACCCAGTGCTTC.

The J gene is TRBJ2-6, the V gene TRBV20-1; TRBD2 is a possible D gene (6 bases). V lost 0 bases, J lost 0 bases, and 15 bases lay in between. Germline V gene lookup returns CDR1 DFQATT and CDR2 SNEGSKA (reference sequence). The CDR3 contains 18 residues. The CDR3 spells CSARDLGLLSSGANVLTF. The CDR3 DNA reads TGCAGTGCTAGAGACCTGGGACTCCTGAGCTCTGGGGCCAACGTCCTGACTTTC.

This clonotype was detected a few times. J is TRBJ1-4 and V is TRBV4-3; D not resolved. From germline, CDR1 is LGHNA and CDR2 YSLEER. The CDR3 runs to 14 residues. Trimming shortened V by 0 bases and J by 13 bases, and 15 bases separated the two germline ends. The CDR3 region has the DNA TGCGCCAGCAGCCAAGATCGAACAGCTTTGAGACTGTTTTTT. The encoded protein is CASSQDRTALRLFF.

Turning to this clonotype: A read error is possible here, since a much larger clone lies one base away. The chain joins TRBV12-3 or TRBV12-4 to TRBJ1-2; 7 positions match TRBD1. The junction had 21 bases not matched to a gene; V was cut back by 6 bases and J by 5 bases. The CDR3 is 18 residues long. In DNA, the CDR3 is TGTGCCAGCAGCCCCGGGACAGCGGGGTTAGAAAGCTATTATGGCTACACCTTC. Protein sequence: CASSPGTAGLESYYGYTF.

The sample holds many counts of this clonotype. The rearrangement uses TRBV29-1 and TRBJ2-7; D is perhaps TRBD1 (6 bases). CDR1 SQVTM and CDR2 ANQGSEA come from the germline V gene. The germline V and J ends were trimmed by 0 bases and 3 bases, with 6 bases remaining between them. This CDR3 region has 12 residues. The CDR3 loop is CSVEEGGYEQYF. CDR3 nucleotide sequence: TGCAGCGTTGAAGAAGGGGGCTACGAGCAGTACTTC.

This clonotype was picked up a small number of times. The gene calls are TRBV9 and TRBJ2-7; D uncertain. Deletions cut 0 bases from V and 3 bases from J, with 7 bases between. Germline loops: CDR1 SGDLS, CDR2 YYNGEE. CDR3 length equals 13 residues. The CDR3 protein is CASSVGVGYEQYF. CDR3 bases: TGTGCCAGCAGCGTAGGGGTTGGCTACGAGCAGTACTTC. The full variable domain, rest sourced from reference TRBV9 and TRBJ2-7, is DSGVTQTPKHLITATGQRVTLRCSPRSGDLSVYWYQQSLDQGLQFLIQYYNGEERAKGNILERFSAQQFPDLHSELNLSSLELGDSALYFCASSVGVGYEQYFGPGTRLTVT.

This clonotype has only a few counts. The chain links TRBV19 to TRBJ2-1; D tentatively reads TRBD1 or TRBD2 (5 bases each). Germline CDR1 LNHDA, CDR2 SQIVND (reference sequence). V dropped 6 bases and J dropped 8 bases, with 14 bases sitting between them. The CDR3 sequence is 13 residues long. CDR3 coding DNA: TGTGCCAGTAGGGAGGCCGGGGCCCATGAGCAGTTCTTC. Protein sequence: CASREAGAHEQFF.

The table lists this clonotype with many counts. The V call is TRBV6-2 or TRBV6-3, the J call TRBJ1-1; no reliable D call. Germline values: CDR1 MNHEY, CDR2 SVGEGT. The CDR3 spans 12 residues. V dropped 2 bases and J dropped 11 bases, with 12 bases sitting between them. CDR3 sequence reads: CASSYDPSWAFF. CDR3 bases: TGTGCCAGCAGTTACGACCCCTCGTGGGCTTTCTTT.

There are many counts of this clonotype. The chain links TRBV12-3 or TRBV12-4 to TRBJ1-1, with D unresolved. The CDR3 runs 13 residues. Trimming left V 5 bases short and J 6 bases short, with 13 bases between. The CDR3 bases are TGTGCCAGCAGTCAAGGGAGGTTCGCTGAAGCTTTCTTT. This translates into CASSQGRFAEAFF.

This clonotype has ten or more counts. The chain has TRBV7-9 and TRBJ1-1; D is ambiguous. V lost 2 bases, J lost 6 bases, and 7 bases lay in between. CDR3 size: 12 residues. Per germline, CDR1 SEHNR and CDR2 FQNEAQ (reference sequence). CDR3 protein: CASSLWEAEAFF. DNA of the CDR3: TGTGCCAGCAGCTTATGGGAAGCTGAAGCTTTCTTT.

As regards this clonotype: A single base separates this from a much larger clone, so it may be a read error. The rearrangement uses TRBV20-1 and TRBJ2-4; a weak D match, TRBD1 (6 bases). The CDR3 is 16 residues long. Germline V gene sequence: CDR1 DFQATT, CDR2 SNEGSKA (reference sequence). The CDR3 nucleotides are TGCAGTGCCAAAGATCGGACAGAGATAGCCAAAAACATTCGGTACTTC. Translation gives CSAKDRTEIAKNIRYF.

This clonotype has more than one count but fewer than ten. V usage is TRBV20-1 and J usage is TRBJ2-5; tentatively, D is TRBD2 (7 bases). The CDR3 is made up of 16 amino acids. Per the germline V gene, CDR1 is DFQATT and CDR2 is SNEGSKA (reference sequence). V was trimmed by 0 bases and J by 3 bases, leaving 17 bases between them. The CDR3 region has the DNA TGCAGTGCTAGAGATAAGGGGGAAAGCGGGGAAGAGACCCAGTACTTC. Encoded protein: CSARDKGESGEETQYF.